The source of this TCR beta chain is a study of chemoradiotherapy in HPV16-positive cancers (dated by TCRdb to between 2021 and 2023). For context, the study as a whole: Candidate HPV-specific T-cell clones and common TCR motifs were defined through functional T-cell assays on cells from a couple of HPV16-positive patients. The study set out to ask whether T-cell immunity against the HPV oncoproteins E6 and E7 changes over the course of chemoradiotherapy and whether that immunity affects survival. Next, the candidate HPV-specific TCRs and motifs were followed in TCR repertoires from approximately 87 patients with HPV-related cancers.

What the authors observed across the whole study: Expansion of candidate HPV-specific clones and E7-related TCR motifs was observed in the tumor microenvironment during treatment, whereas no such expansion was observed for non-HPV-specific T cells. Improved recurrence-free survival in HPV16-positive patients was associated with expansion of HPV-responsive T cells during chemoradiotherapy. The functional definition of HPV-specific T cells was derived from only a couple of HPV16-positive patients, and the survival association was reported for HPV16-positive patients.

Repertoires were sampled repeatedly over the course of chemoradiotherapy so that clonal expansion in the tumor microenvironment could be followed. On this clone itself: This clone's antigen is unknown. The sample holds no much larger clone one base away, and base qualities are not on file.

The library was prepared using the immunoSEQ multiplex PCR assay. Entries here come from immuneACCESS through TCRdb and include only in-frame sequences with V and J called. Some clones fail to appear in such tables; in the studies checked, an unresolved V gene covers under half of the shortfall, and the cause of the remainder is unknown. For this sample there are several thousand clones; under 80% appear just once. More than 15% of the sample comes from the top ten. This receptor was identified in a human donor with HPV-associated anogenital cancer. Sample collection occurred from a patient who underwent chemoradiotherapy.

In nucleotide form, the sequence is TGTGCCAGCAGCCTCTCAAGGTACAGGGGGCTGGCAAATGAGCAGTTCTTC. This yields the protein CASSLSRYRGLANEQFF. Recombination connected TRBV7-2 to TRBJ2-1, and TRBD1 aligns with 9 junction nucleotides. Trimmed from V: 5 bases; trimmed from J: 7 bases; junction bases lacking a gene match: 15. The germline V gene provides CDR1 SGHTA and CDR2 FQGNSA. The CDR3 runs 17 residues from the cysteine to the phenylalanine. Just CDR3 DNA is preserved here, 51 bases in frame from base 1.